These 28 T cell receptor beta chains originate from one sample sequenced in a study of T-cell reconstitution after alpha-beta-depleted transplantation in children. As it was prepared, the TCRbeta library received unique molecular identifiers. TCRdb processed the PCR reads anew with MiXCR; each CDR3 protein has one entry. The sample carries some 600,000 distinct CDR3 sequences, around 13% recorded once. This material consisted of PBMCs, mostly from graft donor cells, taken 360 days after TCRalphabeta/CD19-depleted stem cell transplant. Receptors originate from a male patient younger than 18 who had a stem cell transplant for acute myeloid leukemia, so the T cells may come from the graft donor.

This sequence joins TRBV7-8 and TRBJ2-1; maybe TRBD2 (5 bases). Germline lookup yields CDR1 SGHVS and CDR2 FQNEAQ. The CDR3 loop spans 16 amino acids. V was clipped by 3 bases and J by 2 bases, with 14 bases between them. DNA of the CDR3: TGTGCCAGCAGCTTTAATGCCGTAGCGACCTACAATGAGCAGTTCTTC. It translates to CASSFNAVATYNEQFF.

In this sample, this clonotype turned up a few times. The CDR3 reads CASSFVAGVRGELFF. The CDR3 DNA follows: TGTGCCAGCAGTTTTGTAGCGGGAGTACGGGGGGAGCTGTTTTTT. V is TRBV12-3 or TRBV12-4 and J is TRBJ2-2; 9 bases fit TRBD2. This CDR3 contains 15 residues. V dropped 3 bases and J dropped 8; count of bases not matched to a gene: 7.

The chain is built from TRBV27 and TRBJ2-3; 14 positions match TRBD2. Germline V lookup: CDR1 MNHEY, CDR2 SMNVEV (reference sequence). The CDR3 loop spans 14 amino acids. The V and J ends lost 7 bases and 8 bases, in that order; junction bases with no gene match: 5. Here the CDR3 reads CASTGTSGRSTQYF. DNA for the CDR3: TGTGCCAGCACCGGGACTAGCGGGAGAAGTACGCAGTATTTT.

This clonotype was seen ten or more times. V usage is TRBV28 and J usage is TRBJ2-7; weak D call: TRBD1 (6 bases). The germline gives CDR1 MDHEN, CDR2 SYDVKM. The length of the CDR3 is 14 residues. Trimming took 5 bases from V and 1 from J, leaving 12 bases between them. The CDR3 DNA follows: TGTGCCAGCAGTCGCTTAGGGACATCCTACGAGCAGTACTTC. This codes for CASSRLGTSYEQYF. The whole variable domain, remainder taken from reference TRBV28 and TRBJ2-7, is DVKVTQSSRYLVKRTGEKVFLECVQDMDHENMFWYRQDPGLGLRLIYFSYDVKMKEKGDIPEGYSVSREKKERFSLILESASTNQTSMYLCASSRLGTSYEQYFGPGTRLTVT.

This clonotype was counted ten times or more. The J gene is TRBJ2-1, the V gene TRBV4-3; TRBD2 agrees at 14 bases. CDR1 and CDR2 from the germline V gene are LGHNA and YSLEER. This CDR3 comprises 20 residues. V lost 2 bases, J lost 1 base, and 10 bases stayed unmatched. The CDR3: CASSQLPGLAGVRSYNEQFF. The CDR3 region has the DNA TGCGCCAGCAGCCAACTTCCGGGACTAGCGGGAGTTAGGTCCTACAATGAGCAGTTCTTC.

Here the CDR3 reads CATARDRDTDTQYF. CDR3 in DNA: TGTGCCACCGCCCGGGACAGGGATACAGATACGCAGTATTTT. The chain employs TRBV24-1 and TRBJ2-3; TRBD1 matches 9 bases. Germline V gives CDR1 KGHDR, CDR2 SFDVKD. After removal of 9 bases from V and 3 bases from J, the junction contained 6 bases not matched to a gene. This CDR3 comprises 14 residues.

Only a few counts were recorded for this clonotype. The V and J genes are TRBV29-1 and TRBJ2-5; D is perhaps TRBD1 or TRBD2 (6 bases each). Germline V lookup: CDR1 SQVTM, CDR2 ANQGSEA. Trimming cost V 7 bases and J 4 bases, with 16 bases left between them. This CDR3 spans 13 amino acids. CDR3 region: CSAFRGQGETQYF. The CDR3 DNA sequence: TGCAGCGCCTTCCGGGGGCAGGGAGAGACCCAGTACTTC.

This sequence joins TRBV7-9 and TRBJ2-5, with 10 bases aligning to TRBD2. The V and J ends lost 5 bases and 5 bases, in that order; junction bases with no gene match: 11. This CDR3 contains 16 residues. Germline values: CDR1 SEHNR, CDR2 FQNEAQ (reference sequence). CDR3 sequence: CASSRGLAGDKETQYF. The DNA of the CDR3 is TGTGCCAGCAGCCGGGGGCTAGCGGGAGATAAGGAGACCCAGTACTTC.

There are a few counts of this clonotype. The chain employs TRBV12-3 or TRBV12-4 and TRBJ2-7; 9 bases match TRBD2. This CDR3 region has 15 residues. The V segment lost 4 bases and the J segment 1 base; nucleotides outside the gene matches: 5. Here the CDR3 DNA reads TGTGCCAGCAGTTCGGCGGGGGGGGTATCCTACGAGCAGTACTTC. Protein: CASSSAGGVSYEQYF.

This clonotype has ten or more counts. The CDR3 loop is CASGLSGRSGTDTQYF. The CDR3 nucleotides read TGTGCCAGCGGGCTCAGCGGGAGGAGCGGCACAGATACGCAGTATTTT. The V and J genes are TRBV4-2 and TRBJ2-3; 9 bases agree with TRBD2. The CDR3 is 16 residues long. J lost 1 base, V lost 8 bases, and 10 bases had no gene match. Germline V CDR1 and CDR2: LGHNA, YNFKEQ.

This clonotype was seen only a few times. This chain joins TRBV5-1 and TRBJ2-3; 10 bases map to TRBD2. In germline, CDR1 is SGHRS, CDR2 YFSETQ. This CDR3 has 20 residues. V lost 4 bases and J lost 0; bases outside the gene matches: 17. The DNA for the CDR3 is TGCGCCAGCAGCCCTGGATGGACTAGCGGATCTAGGGGTAGCACAGATACGCAGTATTTT. Encoded protein: CASSPGWTSGSRGSTDTQYF. Together with reference TRBV5-1 and TRBJ2-3, the CDR3 gives the full variable domain: KAGVTQTPRYLIKTRGQQVTLSCSPISGHRSVSWYQQTPGQGLQFLFEYFSETQRNKGNFPGRFSGRQFSNSRSEMNVSTLELGDSALYLCASSPGWTSGSRGSTDTQYFGPGTRLTVL.

V gene TRBV25-1 combines with J gene TRBJ2-2; D is unresolved. V was shortened by 5 bases and J by 0 bases, with 13 bases between the two germline ends. The CDR3 sequence is 16 residues long. Germline V gives CDR1 MGHDK, CDR2 SYGVNS. CDR3 coding DNA: TGTGCCAGCAGTCTACCATCGGTCACGAACACCGGGGAGCTGTTTTTT. It codes for CASSLPSVTNTGELFF.

This clonotype appeared a few times. V usage is TRBV7-2 and J usage is TRBJ2-2; D is possibly TRBD1 (5 bases). The germline V gene has CDR1 SGHTA and CDR2 FQGNSA. Trimming took off 1 base at V and 4 bases at J, with 13 bases between the two ends. CDR3 size: 16 residues. The CDR3 here is CASSLVVGRGTGELFF. CDR3 nucleotides: TGTGCCAGCAGCTTAGTCGTAGGAAGGGGCACCGGGGAGCTGTTTTTT.

The genes are TRBV15 and TRBJ2-1, with 7 bases identical to TRBD2. Germline V gives CDR1 LNHNV, CDR2 YYDKDF (reference sequence). Losses at the gene ends were 0 bases for V and 5 bases for J; bases not matched to a gene: 10. This CDR3 spans 17 amino acids. The CDR3 protein is CATSRDFGGGPDNEQFF. In DNA form, the CDR3 reads TGTGCCACCAGCAGAGATTTTGGGGGAGGGCCCGACAATGAGCAGTTCTTC.

This clonotype was detected ten times or more. The chain couples TRBV3-1 to TRBJ2-3; TRBD2 matches at 15 bases. The germline V gene encodes CDR1 LGHDT and CDR2 YNNKEL (reference sequence). V gave up 4 bases and J gave up 2 bases; unmatched junction bases: 16. The CDR3 contains 21 residues. The CDR3: CASSRRGLAGGPRTATDTQYF. The DNA of the CDR3 is TGTGCCAGCAGCCGCAGAGGACTAGCGGGAGGGCCACGTACTGCCACAGATACGCAGTATTTT.

This clonotype has a count of ten or more. The rearrangement links TRBV29-1 to TRBJ1-1; 9 bases are shared with TRBD1. The length of the CDR3 is 13 residues. Germline lookup yields CDR1 SQVTM and CDR2 ANQGSEA. V shed 8 bases, J shed 1 base, and the junction held 5 bases outside the gene matches. CDR3 bases: TGCAGCTCATCGACAGGGGGGAACACTGAAGCTTTCTTT. Translating gives CSSSTGGNTEAFF.

In the case of this clonotype: The junction does not match germline at one end; this may be a read error. The chain is built from TRBV12-3 or TRBV12-4 and TRBJ2-3, with 14 bases lining up with TRBD2. The CDR3 has 17 residues. CDR3 sequence reads: CTSLRLAGGFSTDTQYF. CDR3 nucleotide sequence: TGTACCAGCCTAAGACTAGCGGGAGGGTTTTCCACAGATACGCAGTATTTT.

The chain joins TRBV4-3 to TRBJ2-2; D remains unclear. The CDR3 covers 16 residues. Germline V gene sequence: CDR1 LGHNA, CDR2 YSLEER. The V gene lost 5 bases and the J gene lost 4 bases, with 17 bases spanning the gap. The chain's CDR3 is CASSEVGRITTGELFF. The CDR3 nucleotides are TGCGCCAGCAGCGAAGTCGGACGTATTACCACCGGGGAGCTGTTTTTT.

About this clonotype: The junction does not match germline at one end; this may be a read error. The rearrangement links TRBV7-7 to TRBJ2-1; 7 nucleotides agree with TRBD2. This CDR3 spans 16 amino acids. The germline V gene has CDR1 SSHAT and CDR2 FNYEAQ (reference sequence). The CDR3: CASSPGSSGPTNEQFF. Written as DNA, the CDR3 is TGTGCTAGCAGCCCCGGTTCTAGCGGACCTACCAATGAGCAGTTCTTC.

This clonotype was seen at least ten times. The V gene is TRBV28, the J gene TRBJ2-2; 9 nucleotides agree with TRBD2. J gave up 4 bases and V 2 bases, and 5 bases lay outside the gene matches. Germline V gives CDR1 MDHEN, CDR2 SYDVKM. The length of the CDR3 is 16 residues. The CDR3 is CASSLLAGRGTGELFF. CDR3 sequence (DNA): TGTGCCAGCAGTTTACTAGCGGGACGGGGCACCGGGGAGCTGTTTTTT. The entire variable domain, with the rest obtained from reference TRBV28 and TRBJ2-2, is as follows: DVKVTQSSRYLVKRTGEKVFLECVQDMDHENMFWYRQDPGLGLRLIYFSYDVKMKEKGDIPEGYSVSREKKERFSLILESASTNQTSMYLCASSLLAGRGTGELFFGEGSRLTVL.

This clonotype has just a few counts. The chain has TRBV15 and TRBJ2-7, with D perhaps matching TRBD1 (6 bases). Trimming left V 0 bases short and J 6 bases short, with 15 bases between. There are 15 residues in the CDR3. Germline loops: CDR1 LNHNV, CDR2 YYDKDF (reference sequence). The DNA of the CDR3 is TGTGCCACCAGCAGAGAAGCCAGGGGCTTGGGCGAGCAGTACTTC. Its translation: CATSREARGLGEQYF.

The chain uses TRBV10-2 and TRBJ2-7; the D is unclear. V lost 6 bases and J lost 0, with 9 bases in between. CDR3 length: 13 residues. In germline, CDR1 is WSHSY, CDR2 SAAADI. CDR3 loop: CASRYESSYEQYF. The CDR3 nucleotides read TGCGCCAGCAGATACGAGAGCTCCTACGAGCAGTACTTC.

This clonotype came up once. In this CDR3 the conserved last residue, phenylalanine or tryptophan, is missing, so a read error is likely. The chain combines TRBV7-6 with TRBJ2-5; D perhaps matches TRBD1 (6 bases). V was cut by 1 base and J by 1 base, with 10 bases left in between. CDR3 size: 15 residues. CDR1 is SGHVS and CDR2 is FNYEAQ in the germline V gene. CDR3 DNA sequence: TGTGCCAGCAGCTTAGTCCAGGGGCCCCAAGAGACCCAGTACTCC. It translates to CASSLVQGPQETQYS.

This clonotype occurred a few times. This chain links TRBV20-1 with TRBJ2-1; a possible D gene is TRBD2 (5 bases). V lost 3 bases and J 1 base, leaving 19 bases between the germline ends. The CDR3 is made up of 17 amino acids. Germline V gene lookup returns CDR1 DFQATT and CDR2 SNEGSKA (reference sequence). The DNA of the CDR3 is TGCAGTGCTAGGCTCTTTAGGGTAGCGCAATCCTACAATGAGCAGTTCTTC. It translates to CSARLFRVAQSYNEQFF.

This clonotype has at least ten counts. This CDR3 is CASRAGTSGRGEQFF. In DNA form, the CDR3 reads TGTGCCAGCAGAGCCGGGACTAGCGGGAGAGGTGAGCAGTTCTTC. The chain couples TRBV6-5 to TRBJ2-1; 14 bases align to TRBD2. CDR1 is MNHEY, CDR2 SVGAGI, per germline. The length of the CDR3 is 15 residues. V gave up 6 bases and J gave up 9 bases; unmatched junction bases: 7.

This clonotype has only a few counts. V and J are TRBV12-3 or TRBV12-4 and TRBJ2-1; D not resolved. V gave up 7 bases and J gave up 5 bases, with 9 bases separating them. The CDR3 is 12 residues long. This CDR3 is CASKEENNEQFF. Here the CDR3 DNA reads TGTGCCAGCAAAGAGGAGAACAATGAGCAGTTCTTC.

A few counts support this clonotype. V usage is TRBV5-6 and J usage is TRBJ2-7; 10 nucleotides match TRBD1. The CDR3 is 17 residues long. Germline CDR1 SGHDT, CDR2 YYEEEE. J gave up 3 bases and V 7 bases, and 16 bases lay outside the gene matches. This CDR3 is CASGRDRGLSFLYEQYF. CDR3 DNA: TGTGCCAGCGGCCGGGACAGGGGCCTCTCCTTCCTCTACGAGCAGTACTTC.

This clonotype occurred a few times. V gene TRBV28 combines with J gene TRBJ1-2; D gene uncertain. The ends were cut back, 7 bases at V and 0 bases at J, with 9 bases in the middle. The CDR3 extends over 13 amino acids. Germline V gene data show CDR1 as MDHEN and CDR2 as SYDVKM. The CDR3 here is CASTIGTNYGYTF. In DNA form, the CDR3 reads TGTGCCAGCACCATAGGAACTAACTATGGCTACACCTTC.